Sequencing of this T cell receptor (beta chain) was carried out in a study of shared clonotypes between healthy human individuals. The wider study: Two female and three male donors aged 18 to 49 were enrolled.

Points from the study as a whole: Clonotypes shared by all four sorted-subset donors had higher generation probabilities than non-shared clonotypes.

Concerning this clone: Its specificity is not known.

Once extracted for a subset, genomic DNA was divided evenly among several immunoSEQ plates. Measured with immunoSEQ multiplex PCR; TCRdb has only the in-frame clones, and not every one. The sample yields 2,500,000 or so clones, around 90% seen once. The CDR3 extends over 14 amino acids. Germline CDR1 LNHNV, CDR2 YYDKDF (reference sequence). V lost 3 bases and J lost 11; bases outside the gene matches: 10. Sequenced input: naive CD4+ T cells sorted from blood. Subset meaning: CD45RA+ positively selected. V is TRBV15 and J is TRBJ1-1, with 9 bases lining up with TRBD1. The TCR was taken from a man between 18 and 35 years old in good health. The CDR3: CATSRKTGGVRAFF. The CDR3 region has the DNA TGTGCCACCAGCAGGAAGACAGGGGGGGTTCGGGCTTTCTTT.